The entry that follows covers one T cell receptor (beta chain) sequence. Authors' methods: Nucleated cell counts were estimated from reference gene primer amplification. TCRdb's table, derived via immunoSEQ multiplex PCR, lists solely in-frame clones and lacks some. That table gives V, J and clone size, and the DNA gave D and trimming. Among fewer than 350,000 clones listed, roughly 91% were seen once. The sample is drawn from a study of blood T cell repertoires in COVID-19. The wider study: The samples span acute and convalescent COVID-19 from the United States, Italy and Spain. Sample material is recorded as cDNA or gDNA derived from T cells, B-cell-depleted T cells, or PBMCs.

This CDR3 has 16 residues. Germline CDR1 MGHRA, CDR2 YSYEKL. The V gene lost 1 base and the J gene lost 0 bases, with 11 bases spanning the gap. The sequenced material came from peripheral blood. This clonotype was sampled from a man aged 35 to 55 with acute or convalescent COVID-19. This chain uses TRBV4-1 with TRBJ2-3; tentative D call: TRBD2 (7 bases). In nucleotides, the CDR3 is TGCGCCAGCAGCCAAGTCGGGGGGCCTAGCACAGATACGCAGTATTTT. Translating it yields CASSQVGGPSTDTQYF.